Below, one T cell receptor (beta chain) is given with its context. The antigen is unknown. The data stem from a study of OX40 agonist ivuxolimab in advanced cancers. For the study at large: Aged roughly 23 to 80 with a mean of about 63 years, they were approximately 79% male. Whole-study findings and limits: At 0.1 to 3.0 mg/kg and by week 6, CD4+ and CD8+ T cells in the blood had expanded clonally.

Produced via immunoSEQ multiplex PCR; TCRdb's table is partial and in-frame only. The data hold approximately 47,000 clones, with 80% to 95% observed a single time. The sequence derives from an adult with an advanced solid tumor such as melanoma, head and neck, liver or kidney cancer. This sample comprised CD4+ or CD8+ T cells sorted from blood, obtained in a trial of the OX40 agonist ivuxolimab.

The CDR3 DNA is TGTGCCAGCAGCCAAAACGACCAAAATCAGCCCCAGCATTTT. This encodes CASSQNDQNQPQHF. The rearrangement joins TRBV7-6 to TRBJ1-5, with D uncertain. V dropped 5 bases and J dropped 4 bases, with 12 bases sitting between them. There are 14 residues in the CDR3. The germline gives CDR1 SGHVS, CDR2 FNYEAQ.